Reported below is one T cell receptor beta chain. RNA in amounts of roughly 0.5 to 1 ug was reverse transcribed with random hexamers. In TCRdb, the immunoSEQ multiplex PCR reads were re-called with MiXCR into one record per CDR3 protein. Seen here are some 400,000 distinct CDR3 sequences, approximately 85% observed once, and the top ten hold under 0.15%. The data belong to a study of CD8 T cells in Susac syndrome. The authors negatively isolated CD8+ and CD4+ T cells and FACS-enriched TEMRA cells. In germline, CDR1 is LGHNA, CDR2 YNFKEQ. This CDR3 has 16 amino acids. The V segment lost 1 base and the J segment 6 bases; nucleotides outside the gene matches: 10.

The specimen sequenced was CD8+ T cells from PBMCs. The clonotype comes from a human donor with multiple sclerosis. The chain combines TRBV4-2 with TRBJ1-2; TRBD1 matches 8 bases. The CDR3 here is CASSQGQGASTDGYTF. The CDR3 DNA reads TGTGCCAGCAGCCAAGGTCAGGGGGCGAGTACAGATGGCTACACCTTC.